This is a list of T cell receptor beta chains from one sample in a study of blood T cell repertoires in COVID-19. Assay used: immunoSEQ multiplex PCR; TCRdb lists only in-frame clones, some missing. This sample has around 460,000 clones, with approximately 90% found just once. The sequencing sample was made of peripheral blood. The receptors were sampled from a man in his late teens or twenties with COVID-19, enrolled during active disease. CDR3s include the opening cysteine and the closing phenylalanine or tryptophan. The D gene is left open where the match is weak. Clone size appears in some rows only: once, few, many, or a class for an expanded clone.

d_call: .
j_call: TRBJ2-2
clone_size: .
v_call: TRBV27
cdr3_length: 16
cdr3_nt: TGTGCCAGCGGGTCACTAGGATTTTCAAACACCGGGGAGCTGTTTTTT
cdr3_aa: CASGSLGFSNTGELFF

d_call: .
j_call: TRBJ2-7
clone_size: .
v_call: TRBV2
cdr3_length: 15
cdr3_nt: TGTGCCAGCAGTGAAACGGCTAGCGAAGACTACGAGCAGTACTTC
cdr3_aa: CASSETASEDYEQYF

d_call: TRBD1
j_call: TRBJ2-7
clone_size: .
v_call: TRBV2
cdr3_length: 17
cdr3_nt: TGTGCCAGCAGTGAATGGATTGTGACAGGGTCATCCTACGAGCAGTACTTC
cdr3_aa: CASSEWIVTGSSYEQYF

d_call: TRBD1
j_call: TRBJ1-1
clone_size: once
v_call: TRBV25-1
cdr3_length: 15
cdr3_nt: TGTGCCAGCAGTGGGTGGACAGGGGTGGACACTGAAGCTTTCTTT
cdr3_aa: CASSGWTGVDTEAFF

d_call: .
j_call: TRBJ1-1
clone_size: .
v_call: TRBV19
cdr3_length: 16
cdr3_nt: TGTGCCAGTAGTATAGGTCAGGGAATAATGAACACTGAAGCTTTCTTT
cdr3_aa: CASSIGQGIMNTEAFF

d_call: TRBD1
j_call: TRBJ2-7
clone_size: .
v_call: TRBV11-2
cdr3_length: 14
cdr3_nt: TGTGCCAGCAGCGCCGACAGGGGATACTACGAGCAGTACTTC
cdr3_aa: CASSADRGYYEQYF

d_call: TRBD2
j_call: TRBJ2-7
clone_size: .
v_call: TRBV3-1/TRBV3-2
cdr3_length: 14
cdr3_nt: TGTGCCAGCAGCCGTGCGAGCGGGGGCCACGAGCAGTACTTC
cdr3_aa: CASSRASGGHEQYF

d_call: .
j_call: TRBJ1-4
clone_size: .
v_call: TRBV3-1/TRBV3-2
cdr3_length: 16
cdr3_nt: TGTGCCAGCAGCCAAGAATCGCCGGGGATTAATGAAAAACTGTTTTTT
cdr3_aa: CASSQESPGINEKLFF

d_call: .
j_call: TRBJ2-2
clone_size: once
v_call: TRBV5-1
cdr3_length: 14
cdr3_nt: TGCGCCAGCAGCTCCCTCGGGAACACCGGGGAGCTGTTTTTT
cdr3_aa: CASSSLGNTGELFF

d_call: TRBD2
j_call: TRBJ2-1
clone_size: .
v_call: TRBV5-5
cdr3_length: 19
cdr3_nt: TGTGCCAGCAGCTTGGCCGGGACTAGCGGGGGGCAGACCTACAATGAGCAGTTCTTC
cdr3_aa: CASSLAGTSGGQTYNEQFF

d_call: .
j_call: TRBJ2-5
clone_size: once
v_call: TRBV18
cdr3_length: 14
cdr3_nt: TGTGCCAGCTCAGCCGTGGAGGGTCGGGAGACCCAGTACTTC
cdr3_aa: CASSAVEGRETQYF

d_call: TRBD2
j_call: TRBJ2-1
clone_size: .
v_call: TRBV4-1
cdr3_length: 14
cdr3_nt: TGCGCCAGCAGCCACGACGGGACTAGTGATGAGCAGTTCTTC
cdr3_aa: CASSHDGTSDEQFF

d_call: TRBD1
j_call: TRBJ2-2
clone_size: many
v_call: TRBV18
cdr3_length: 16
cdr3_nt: TGTGCCAGCTCGCAGTTTCCGGGACAGGGGGCCGGGGAGCTGTTTTTT
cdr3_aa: CASSQFPGQGAGELFF

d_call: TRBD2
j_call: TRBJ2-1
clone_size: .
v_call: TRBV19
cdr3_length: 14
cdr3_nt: TGTGCCAGTAGTCCGGGACTAGCGGGAAACGAGCAGTTCTTC
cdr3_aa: CASSPGLAGNEQFF

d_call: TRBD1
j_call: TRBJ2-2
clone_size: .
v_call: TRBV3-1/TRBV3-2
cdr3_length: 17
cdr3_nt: TGTGCCAGCAGCCACCTCTTGGGACAGGGAAACACCGGGGAGCTGTTTTTT
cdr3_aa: CASSHLLGQGNTGELFF

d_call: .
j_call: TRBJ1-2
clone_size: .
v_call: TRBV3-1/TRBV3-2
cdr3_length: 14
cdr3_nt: TGTGCCAGCAGCTTCAATCGGAGGGGCGATGGCTACACCTTC
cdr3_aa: CASSFNRRGDGYTF

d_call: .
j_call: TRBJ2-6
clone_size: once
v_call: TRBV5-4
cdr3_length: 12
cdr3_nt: TGTGCCACCCAGGGAGGGGCCAACGTCCTGACTTTC
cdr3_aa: CATQGGANVLTF

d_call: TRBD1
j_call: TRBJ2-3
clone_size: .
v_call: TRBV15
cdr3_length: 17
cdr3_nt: TGTGCCACCAGCAGGGGCTTGGACAGGGGATTCACAGATACGCAGTATTTT
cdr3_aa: CATSRGLDRGFTDTQYF

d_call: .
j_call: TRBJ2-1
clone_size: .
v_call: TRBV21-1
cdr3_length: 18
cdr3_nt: TGTGCCAGCAGCTCTTGGGGGGGATCTAGCGGGGCTTACAATGAGCAGTTCTTC
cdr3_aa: CASSSWGGSSGAYNEQFF

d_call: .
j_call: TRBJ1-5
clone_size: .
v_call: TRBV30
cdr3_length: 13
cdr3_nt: TGTGCCTGGAGAGGAGGGAGCAATCAGCCCCAGCATTTT
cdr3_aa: CAWRGGSNQPQHF

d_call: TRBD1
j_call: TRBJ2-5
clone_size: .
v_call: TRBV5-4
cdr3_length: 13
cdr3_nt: TGTGCCAGCAGCATGGACAGGGGGGAGACCCAGTACTTC
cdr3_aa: CASSMDRGETQYF

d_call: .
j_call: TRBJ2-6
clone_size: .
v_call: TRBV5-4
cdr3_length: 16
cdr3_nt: TGTGCCAGCAGCTTGCCCCCCCTCTCTGGGGCCAACGTCCTGACTTTC
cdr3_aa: CASSLPPLSGANVLTF

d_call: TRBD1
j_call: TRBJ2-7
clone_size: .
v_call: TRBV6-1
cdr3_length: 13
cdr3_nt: TGTGCCAGCAGTGAGACAGGGGTTAGCGAGCAGTACTTC
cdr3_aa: CASSETGVSEQYF

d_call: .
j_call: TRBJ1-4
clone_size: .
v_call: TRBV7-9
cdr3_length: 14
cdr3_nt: TGTGCCAGCAGCTTACAACAGGGCGGCGAAAAACTGTTTTTT
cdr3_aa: CASSLQQGGEKLFF

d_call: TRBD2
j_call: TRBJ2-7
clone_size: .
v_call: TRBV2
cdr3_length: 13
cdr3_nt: TGTGCCAGCTCGACTAGCGGGAGAGGGGAGGCGTACTTC
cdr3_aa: CASSTSGRGEAYF

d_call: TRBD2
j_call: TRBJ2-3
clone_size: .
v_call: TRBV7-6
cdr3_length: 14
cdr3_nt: TGTGCCAGCAGCTTGGGCGGGAGGACAGATACGCAGTATTTT
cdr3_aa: CASSLGGRTDTQYF

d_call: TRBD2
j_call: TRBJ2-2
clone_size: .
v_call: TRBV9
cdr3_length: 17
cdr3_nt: TGTGCCAGCAGCGTCCGCTTAGCGGGAGAGGTCACCGGGGAGCTGTTTTTT
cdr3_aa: CASSVRLAGEVTGELFF

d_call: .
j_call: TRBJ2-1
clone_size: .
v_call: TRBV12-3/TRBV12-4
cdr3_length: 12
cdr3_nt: TGTGCCAGCACCGGGGTTCACCATGAGCAGTTCTTC
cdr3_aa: CASTGVHHEQFF

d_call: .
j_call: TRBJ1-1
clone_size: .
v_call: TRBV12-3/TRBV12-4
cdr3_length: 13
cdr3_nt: TGTGCCGTAAACGGGGGAGGAAGCACTGAAGCTTTCTTT
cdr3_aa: CAVNGGGSTEAFF

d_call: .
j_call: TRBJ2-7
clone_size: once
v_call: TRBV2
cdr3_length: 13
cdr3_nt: TGTGCCAGCAGTCCTGGACATGCCAATGAGGGGGACTTC
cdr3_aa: CASSPGHANEGDF

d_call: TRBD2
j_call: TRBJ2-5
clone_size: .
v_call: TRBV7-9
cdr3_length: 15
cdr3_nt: TGTGCCAGCAGCTTCTGGCGGGAGGGCCAAGAGACCCAGTACTTC
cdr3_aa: CASSFWREGQETQYF

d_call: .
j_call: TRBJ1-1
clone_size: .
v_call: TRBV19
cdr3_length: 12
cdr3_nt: TGTGCCTGTTACCCCGGGCACGGGGGAGCTTTCTTT
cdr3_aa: CACYPGHGGAFF

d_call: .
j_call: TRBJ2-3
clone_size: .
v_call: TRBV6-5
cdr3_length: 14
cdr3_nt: TGTGCCAGCATCGCAGGGGTGAGCACAGATACGCAGTATTTT
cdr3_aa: CASIAGVSTDTQYF

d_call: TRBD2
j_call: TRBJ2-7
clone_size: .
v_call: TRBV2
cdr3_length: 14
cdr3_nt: TGTGCCAGCAGTTACACTAGCGGGAGATCCGAGCAGTACTTC
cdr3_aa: CASSYTSGRSEQYF

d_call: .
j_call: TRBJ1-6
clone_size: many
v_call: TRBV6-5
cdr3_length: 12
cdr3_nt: TGTGCCAGCAGGAGCTATAATTCACCCCTCCACTTT
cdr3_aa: CASRSYNSPLHF

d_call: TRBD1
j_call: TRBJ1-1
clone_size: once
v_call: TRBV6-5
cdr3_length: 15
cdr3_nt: TGTGCCAGCAGTTCAGGAGGGACAGGGAGGACTGAAGCTTTCTTT
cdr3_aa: CASSSGGTGRTEAFF

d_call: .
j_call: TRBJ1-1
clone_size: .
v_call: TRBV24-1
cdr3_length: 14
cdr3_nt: TGTGCCACCAGAGCGGACAGCATGAACACTGAAGCTTTCTTT
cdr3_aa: CATRADSMNTEAFF

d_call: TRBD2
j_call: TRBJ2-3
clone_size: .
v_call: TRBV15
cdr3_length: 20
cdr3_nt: TGTGCCACCAGCACCTCCCGCCCCACTAGCGGGGGGCACTCCACAGATACGCAGTATTTT
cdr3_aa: CATSTSRPTSGGHSTDTQYF

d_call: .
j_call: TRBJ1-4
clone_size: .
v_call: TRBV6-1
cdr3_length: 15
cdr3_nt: TGTGCCAGCAGTGAGACGGGAGGGACTAATGAAAAACTGTTTTTT
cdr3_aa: CASSETGGTNEKLFF

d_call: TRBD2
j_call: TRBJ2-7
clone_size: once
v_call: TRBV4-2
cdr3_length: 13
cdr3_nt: TGTGCCAGCAGCCGATCGGGGGGGCGTGAGCAGTACTTC
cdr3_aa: CASSRSGGREQYF

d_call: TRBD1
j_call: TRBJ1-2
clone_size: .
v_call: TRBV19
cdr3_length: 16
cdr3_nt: TGTGCCAGTAGAACAGGGGCCCTATCGTTAGGGTATGGCTACACCTTC
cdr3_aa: CASRTGALSLGYGYTF

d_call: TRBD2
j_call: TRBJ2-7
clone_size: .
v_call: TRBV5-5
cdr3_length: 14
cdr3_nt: TGTGCCAGCAGCAATGGACTAGCTCGCTACGAGCAGTACTTC
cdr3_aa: CASSNGLARYEQYF

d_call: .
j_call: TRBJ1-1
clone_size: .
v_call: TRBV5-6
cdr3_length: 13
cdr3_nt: TGTGCCAGCAGCTTCCTAAGGAACACTGAAGCTTTCTTT
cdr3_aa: CASSFLRNTEAFF

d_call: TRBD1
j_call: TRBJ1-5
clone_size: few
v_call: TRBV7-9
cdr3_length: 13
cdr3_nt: TGTGCCAGCAGCTTAACAGGGGAACAGCCCCAGCATTTT
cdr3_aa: CASSLTGEQPQHF

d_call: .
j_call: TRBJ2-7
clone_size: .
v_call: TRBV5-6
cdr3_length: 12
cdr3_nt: TGTGCCAGCAGTCTTAGCTCCTACGAGCAGTACTTC
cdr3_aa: CASSLSSYEQYF

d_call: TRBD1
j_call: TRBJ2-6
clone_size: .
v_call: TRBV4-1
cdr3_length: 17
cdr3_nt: TGCGCCAGCAAACCGGGACAGGGGTTCTCCGGGGCCAACGTCCTGACTTTC
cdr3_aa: CASKPGQGFSGANVLTF